The 21 T cell receptor beta chains below were found in one sample sequenced in a study of T cell changes during pregnancy in multiple sclerosis. Measured with immunoSEQ multiplex PCR; TCRdb has only the in-frame clones, and not every one. The profile shows about 79,000 clones, just over 90% of them singletons. This specimen was CD4+ T cells from peripheral blood mononuclear cells, taken in the second trimester of pregnancy. These receptors all come from a female donor with multiple sclerosis, enrolled in a pregnancy study.

The V gene is TRBV20-1, the J gene TRBJ1-2, with D possibly TRBD1 on 5 matching bases. CDR3 length: 11 residues. V lost 4 bases, J lost 5 bases, and 8 bases lay in between. Germline CDR1 is DFQATT and CDR2 is SNEGSKA (reference sequence). DNA of the CDR3: TGCAGTGCTAAGCGGGGGTATGGCTACACCTTC. The encoded protein is CSAKRGYGYTF.

This rearrangement joins TRBV27 to TRBJ1-6; D gene unclear. Germline V gene sequence: CDR1 MNHEY, CDR2 SMNVEV (reference sequence). The CDR3 totals 16 residues. V was pared by 0 bases and J by 5 bases, with 11 bases between. The CDR3 DNA follows: TGTGCCAGCAGTTTATCGCCACAGCCGAATAATTCACCCCTCCACTTT. It specifies CASSLSPQPNNSPLHF.

The chain couples TRBV6-5 to TRBJ2-5, with TRBD2 as a possible D gene (5 bases). The CDR3 is 15 residues long. Deletions cut 0 bases from V and 5 bases from J, with 13 bases between. Germline V gene lookup returns CDR1 MNHEY and CDR2 SVGAGI. The CDR3 sequence: CASSYSFAGGETQYF. For the CDR3, the DNA is TGTGCCAGCAGTTACTCGTTTGCTGGCGGGGAGACCCAGTACTTC.

CDR3 nucleotide sequence: TGCGCCAGCAGCTTGGGGCAGGCGAACACTGAAGCTTTCTTT. This encodes CASSLGQANTEAFF. This sequence joins TRBV5-1 and TRBJ1-1; D call uncertain. The CDR3 is made up of 14 amino acids. Trimming removed 0 bases from V and 1 base from J, with 7 bases in between. Germline V CDR1 and CDR2: SGHRS, YFSETQ.

The chain has TRBV30 and TRBJ1-6, with 7 positions matching TRBD1. The junction had 17 bases not matched to a gene; V was cut back by 3 bases and J by 6 bases. The CDR3 totals 18 residues. Germline CDR1 and CDR2: GTSNPN and SVGIG (reference sequence). CDR3 nucleotide sequence: TGTGCCTGGAGCGGCACAGGGGCGCGGCTACAAATTAATTCACCCCTCCACTTT. As protein: CAWSGTGARLQINSPLHF.

The chain carries TRBV28 and TRBJ2-5; 7 positions agree with TRBD2. Germline values: CDR1 MDHEN, CDR2 SYDVKM. V was clipped by 2 bases and J by 3 bases; unmatched bases: 3. CDR3 size: 14 residues. CDR3 DNA: TGTGCCAGCAGTTTAGCCGGACTAGAAGAGACCCAGTACTTC. Residues: CASSLAGLEETQYF.

The chain joins TRBV7-3 to TRBJ2-3; D might be TRBD1 (5 bases). The V gene's germline CDR1 is SGHTA and CDR2 FQGTGA. This CDR3 contains 13 residues. The V gene lost 0 bases and the J gene lost 11 bases, with 12 bases spanning the gap. This chain's CDR3 is CASSLTKGPRQYF. In DNA form, the CDR3 reads TGTGCCAGCAGCTTAACTAAGGGGCCCAGGCAGTATTTT.

The rearrangement uses TRBV5-1 and TRBJ2-7; 13 bases are shared with TRBD2. Trimming at V came to 4 bases and at J to 5 bases, leaving 6 bases not matched to a gene. The CDR3 consists of 15 residues. CDR1 and CDR2 from the germline V gene are SGHRS and YFSETQ. Here the CDR3 DNA reads TGCGCCAGCAGCGGGGGGACTAGCGGGAACAACGAGCAGTACTTC. Translating gives CASSGGTSGNNEQYF.

The V gene is TRBV7-9, the J gene TRBJ2-1; 9 positions agree with TRBD2. The CDR3 covers 15 residues. Per the germline V gene, CDR1 is SEHNR and CDR2 is FQNEAQ (reference sequence). The V and J ends lost 1 base and 9 bases, in that order; junction bases with no gene match: 7. The CDR3 is CASSLEAGGFAEQFF. The CDR3 bases are TGTGCCAGCAGCTTAGAGGCGGGAGGGTTCGCTGAGCAGTTCTTC.

This clone has more than one count but fewer than ten. This rearrangement joins TRBV18 to TRBJ2-2; a weak D match, TRBD1 (5 bases). This CDR3 spans 14 amino acids. The germline V and J ends were trimmed by 3 bases and 5 bases, with 10 bases remaining between them. Germline loops: CDR1 KGHSH, CDR2 LQKENI. DNA of the CDR3: TGTGCCAGCTCACCCAACCAGGGAACCGGGGAGCTGTTTTTT. Its protein is CASSPNQGTGELFF.

This chain uses TRBV7-2 with TRBJ2-7, with TRBD1 as a possible D gene (6 bases). The V gene lost 6 bases and the J gene lost 4 bases, with 22 bases spanning the gap. The CDR3 sequence is 16 residues long. From germline, CDR1 is SGHTA and CDR2 FQGNSA. The chain's CDR3 is CASSLQGSVAAYEQYF. CDR3 bases: TGTGCCAGCAGTTTACAGGGATCGGTGGCGGCTTACGAGCAGTACTTC.

V and J are TRBV19 and TRBJ2-2; 8 nucleotides align to TRBD1. The CDR3 sequence is 16 residues long. CDR1 is LNHDA and CDR2 is SQIVND in the germline V gene (reference sequence). With V trimmed by 7 bases and J by 4 bases, 11 bases remained unmatched. CDR3 sequence: CASNSDRGVVTGELFF. In DNA form, the CDR3 reads TGTGCCAGTAATTCAGACAGGGGTGTGGTCACCGGGGAGCTGTTTTTT.

This chain joins TRBV19 and TRBJ1-5; 8 bases agree with TRBD1. CDR3 length equals 14 residues. V dropped 2 bases and J dropped 4; count of bases not matched to a gene: 1. Per germline, CDR1 LNHDA and CDR2 SQIVND (reference sequence). The CDR3 sequence is CASSIQGANQPQHF. CDR3 coding DNA: TGTGCCAGTAGTATACAGGGGGCAAATCAGCCCCAGCATTTT.

The V gene is TRBV27, the J gene TRBJ2-7; 12 bases match TRBD1. The V gene end was trimmed by 8 bases and the J gene end by 2 bases; junction bases not matched to a gene: 16. The CDR3 loop spans 18 amino acids. Germline V lookup: CDR1 MNHEY, CDR2 SMNVEV (reference sequence). CDR3 nucleotides: TGTGCCAGCTCCCCCTCCGTCATCGGGACAGGGGGCACCTACGAGCAGTACTTC. It encodes CASSPSVIGTGGTYEQYF.

This chain joins TRBV27 and TRBJ1-4; 7 bases fit TRBD1. This CDR3 comprises 15 residues. The V and J ends lost 4 bases and 8 bases, in that order; junction bases with no gene match: 10. Germline V gene data show CDR1 as MNHEY and CDR2 as SMNVEV (reference sequence). The CDR3 region has the DNA TGTGCCAGCAGTTCCGACCCCGACAGGGCAGAAAAACTGTTTTTT. Protein sequence: CASSSDPDRAEKLFF.

V and J are TRBV7-8 and TRBJ1-1; TRBD1 is a possible D gene (6 bases). This CDR3 is 14 amino acids long. V lost 5 bases to trimming and J lost 4 bases, with 14 bases between them. The germline gives CDR1 SGHVS, CDR2 FQNEAQ. The CDR3 sequence is CASSPQTGLTEAFF. The DNA of the CDR3 is TGTGCCAGCAGCCCTCAGACAGGTCTCACTGAAGCTTTCTTT.

In nucleotides, the CDR3 is TGTGCCAGCAGTTACTCGACAGGGGGCGACTATGGCTACACCTTC. This encodes CASSYSTGGDYGYTF. The chain carries TRBV6-5 and TRBJ1-2; 10 bases match TRBD1. CDR3 length: 15 amino acids. Unmatched junction bases numbered 1, after V lost 0 bases and J lost 3 bases. Germline CDR1 is MNHEY and CDR2 is SVGAGI.

The rearrangement joins TRBV4-1 to TRBJ2-3; D gene unclear. The CDR3 totals 15 residues. Germline assignment: CDR1 MGHRA and CDR2 YSYEKL. Trimming pared 2 bases from V and 5 bases from J, leaving 14 bases between. The CDR3: CASSQLQTRKDTQYF. The DNA of the CDR3 is TGCGCCAGCAGCCAACTCCAAACAAGAAAAGATACGCAGTATTTT.

The CDR3 nucleotides read TGTGCCTGGGGACAGTATAATGAAAAACTGTTTTTT. It codes for CAWGQYNEKLFF. V is TRBV30 and J is TRBJ1-4, with a possible D match to TRBD1 (6 bases). Germline lookup yields CDR1 GTSNPN and CDR2 SVGIG (reference sequence). Trimming left V 5 bases short and J 4 bases short, with 8 bases between. CDR3 length: 12 amino acids.

This sequence joins TRBV2 and TRBJ1-6; a possible D gene is TRBD1 (5 bases). Per germline, CDR1 SNHLY and CDR2 FYNNEI. Trimming pared 0 bases from V and 10 bases from J, leaving 10 bases between. CDR3 size: 14 residues. The CDR3 DNA sequence: TGTGCCAGCAGTGAAGCGCCTAGGGGATCACCCCTCCACTTT. Its protein is CASSEAPRGSPLHF.

The chain recombines TRBV28 with TRBJ1-1; 7 bases agree with TRBD1. Germline V gives CDR1 MDHEN, CDR2 SYDVKM. Trimming took 6 bases from V and 4 from J; bases not matched to a gene: 5. The CDR3 runs 13 residues. The CDR3 region has the DNA TGTGCCAGCAGCCGGACAGGTTTCACTGAAGCTTTCTTT. Its protein is CASSRTGFTEAFF.